These T cell receptor beta chains were read from a single sample in a study of shared clonotypes between healthy human individuals. The protocol was immunoSEQ multiplex PCR, while the TCRdb copy is restricted to in-frame clones and leaves out a portion. The sample lists about 1 million clones, approximately 68% seen once, with approximately 1.5% in the top ten. Sequenced material: memory CD4+ T cells sorted from blood. The receptors derive from a young man in good health. The CDR3 runs from the conserved cysteine through the conserved F or W. Each record gives: J gene, D gene, V gene, clone size, CDR3 protein, CDR3 DNA. D genes are given only for firm matches. Size is omitted from some rows. Given values are once, few, many or a class for expanded clones.

>TRBJ1-6|-|TRBV19|once
CASSLPMVGRSPLHF
TGTGCCAGTAGCCTGCCAATGGTAGGTCGGTCACCCCTCCACTTT
>TRBJ1-1|TRBD1|TRBV30|-
CAWSPMAGGIEAFF
TGTGCCTGGAGTCCCATGGCAGGGGGCATTGAAGCTTTCTTT
>TRBJ1-4|-|TRBV2|-
CASSVEQAGTNEKLFF
TGTGCCAGCAGTGTCGAACAGGCAGGGACTAATGAAAAACTGTTTTTT
>TRBJ2-7|TRBD1|TRBV5-4|-
CASSPQTGNYEQYF
TGTGCCAGCAGCCCCCAGACAGGGAACTACGAGCAGTACTTC
>TRBJ2-1|-|TRBV30|once
CAWSVWSNEQFF
TGTGCCTGGAGTGTATGGAGCAATGAGCAGTTCTTC
>TRBJ1-2|TRBD1|TRBV4-1|-
CASSQTGLGGGYTF
TGCGCCAGCAGCCAGACAGGGTTGGGAGGTGGCTACACCTTC
>TRBJ1-1|TRBD1|TRBV29-1|-
CSVEQPGQGSPEAFF
TGCAGCGTGGAACAACCGGGACAGGGGTCACCTGAAGCTTTCTTT
>TRBJ2-5|TRBD1|TRBV28|once
CASLRMRPGQSQETQYF
TGTGCCAGCCTAAGGATGCGACCGGGACAGTCACAAGAGACCCAGTACTTC
>TRBJ2-3|TRBD1|TRBV6-6|few
CASSYQGARTDTQYF
TGTGCCAGCAGTTACCAGGGGGCTCGCACAGATACGCAGTATTTT
>TRBJ1-5|-|TRBV30|-
CAWRGAGQPQHF
TGTGCCTGGCGAGGAGCGGGACAGCCCCAGCATTTT